Shown below are 9 T cell receptor beta chains from a single sample sequenced in a study of cytomegalovirus exposure and HLA in healthy donors. PCR involved 60 Vbeta and 13 Jbeta primers. The protocol was immunoSEQ multiplex PCR, while the TCRdb copy is restricted to in-frame clones and leaves out a portion. This table holds 85,000 to 120,000 clones, 70% to 85% found once. Specimen: PBMCs. The receptors come from a man aged 55-75 years in good health and CMV-seronegative.

The chain uses TRBV5-1 and TRBJ1-2, with D possibly TRBD1 on 6 matching bases. Germline V lookup: CDR1 SGHRS, CDR2 YFSETQ. Trimming took 4 bases from V and 8 from J, leaving 15 bases between them. The CDR3 has 13 residues. The chain's CDR3 is CASSLKRDTGYTF. The DNA for the CDR3 is TGCGCCAGCAGCCTGAAAAGGGACACCGGCTACACCTTC.

The count of this clone is one. The rearrangement links TRBV7-2 to TRBJ2-5, with D possibly TRBD2 on 6 matching bases. Germline values: CDR1 SGHTA, CDR2 FQGNSA. The CDR3 is 14 residues long. The ends were cut back, 1 base at V and 6 bases at J, with 12 bases in the middle. The chain's CDR3 is CASSLGGTAQTQYF. In nucleotides, the CDR3 is TGTGCCAGCAGCTTAGGTGGGACTGCACAGACCCAGTACTTC.

The V call is TRBV7-2, the J call TRBJ2-1, with a weak D call TRBD2 (5 bases). This CDR3 has 14 residues. Looked up from germline, CDR1 is SGHTA and CDR2 is FQGNSA. Trimming removed 5 bases from V and 1 base from J, with 9 bases in between. The CDR3 DNA is TGTGCCAGCAGCCCCGGGGTTTCCTACAATGAGCAGTTCTTC. Its protein product is CASSPGVSYNEQFF.

This clone was seen a handful of times. This chain uses TRBV7-2 with TRBJ2-2; tentative D call: TRBD1 (6 bases). The ends were cut back, 4 bases at V and 1 base at J, with 7 bases in the middle. CDR1 and CDR2 (germline): SGHTA, FQGNSA. The CDR3 totals 14 residues. The DNA of the CDR3 is TGTGCCAGCAGCTCACAGGGGAACACCGGGGAGCTGTTTTTT. Translation: CASSSQGNTGELFF.

V gene TRBV19 combines with J gene TRBJ1-2; no definite D call. The V gene's germline CDR1 is LNHDA and CDR2 SQIVND (reference sequence). Deletions cut 6 bases from V and 0 bases from J, with 11 bases between. The CDR3 covers 14 residues. The CDR3 DNA sequence: TGTGCCAGTAGCGGCGGAAACCCTAACTATGGCTACACCTTC. It specifies CASSGGNPNYGYTF.

This chain uses TRBV6-5 with TRBJ1-5, with 7 bases matching TRBD1. The length of the CDR3 is 13 residues. CDR1 is MNHEY, CDR2 SVGAGI, per germline. V lost 6 bases and J lost 7; bases outside the gene matches: 6. The CDR3 region is CASRDPGGQPQHF. The CDR3 region has the DNA TGTGCCAGCAGGGACCCAGGGGGGCAGCCCCAGCATTTT.

Only one count was recorded for this clone. This sequence joins TRBV5-1 and TRBJ2-1, with 10 nucleotides matching TRBD2. The V gene end was trimmed by 0 bases and the J gene end by 4 bases; junction bases not matched to a gene: 7. The CDR3 is 17 residues long. Per the germline V gene, CDR1 is SGHRS and CDR2 is YFSETQ. The CDR3 here is CASSLGGRTSGYNEQFF. CDR3 DNA: TGCGCCAGCAGCTTGGGAGGGAGGACTAGCGGATACAATGAGCAGTTCTTC.

This clone was seen only once. The chain uses TRBV7-3 and TRBJ1-1; D unresolved. The CDR3 extends over 18 amino acids. Trimming stripped 1 base from V and 5 bases from J, with 23 bases between. Looked up from germline, CDR1 is SGHTA and CDR2 is FQGTGA. The CDR3 is CASSLNAPGPTRGTEAFF. DNA for the CDR3: TGTGCCAGCAGCTTAAATGCTCCCGGGCCAACGCGCGGGACTGAAGCTTTCTTT.

The V call is TRBV23-1, the J call TRBJ1-2; 7 bases fit TRBD1. TRBV23-1 counts as an open reading frame of uncertain function. This CDR3 comprises 16 residues. J gave up 2 bases and V 7 bases, and 13 bases lay outside the gene matches. CDR3 amino acids: CASTKDRSLRNYGYTF. The CDR3 bases are TGCGCCAGCACCAAGGACAGGTCCCTCCGGAACTATGGCTACACCTTC.